This T cell receptor (beta chain) is drawn from a study of T cells in Graves' hyperthyroidism and ophthalmopathy. Study-wide findings and caveats: Among thyroid clonotypes expanded above 0.001, most also appeared in blood.

No progression to ophthalmopathy during 18 months of follow-up defined stable disease. Fresh peripheral blood, approximately 9.7 ml, was the source of the PBMCs. This CDR3 has 20 amino acids. CDR1 is MNHEY and CDR2 is SVGEGT in the germline V gene. V was trimmed by 2 bases and J by 0 bases, leaving 25 bases between them. The TCR beta CDR3 regions underwent amplification using RNA transcripts as the source. In the first-round RT-PCR of the TCR CDR3, the HTBI primer set was used. Using its own MiXCR run on the multiplex PCR reads, TCRdb lists one record per CDR3 protein. The table has about 700,000 distinct CDR3 sequences, less than 15% seen once. This clonotype has ten or more counts. The target antigen is unknown.

The TCR comes from a young woman with Graves' hyperthyroidism. V and J are TRBV6-2 or TRBV6-3 and TRBJ2-5, with a tentative D call TRBD2 (6 bases). Specimen: blood. The CDR3 DNA is TGTGCCAGCAGTTACACCGGCCTAGGAGGGCCCCGGGACCACCAAGAGACCCAGTACTTC. Translated, it gives CASSYTGLGGPRDHQETQYF.